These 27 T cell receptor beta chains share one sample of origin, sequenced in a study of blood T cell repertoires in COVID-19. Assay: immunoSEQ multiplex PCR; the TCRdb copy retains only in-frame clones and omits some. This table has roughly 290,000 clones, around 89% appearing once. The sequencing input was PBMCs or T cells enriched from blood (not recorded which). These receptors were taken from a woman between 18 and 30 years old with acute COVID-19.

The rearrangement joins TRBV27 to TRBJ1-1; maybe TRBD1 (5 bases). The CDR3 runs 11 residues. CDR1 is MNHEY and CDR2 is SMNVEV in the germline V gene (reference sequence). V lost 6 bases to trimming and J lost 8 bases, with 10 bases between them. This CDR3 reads CASSDAGEAFF. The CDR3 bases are TGTGCCAGCAGCGACGCAGGGGAAGCTTTCTTT.

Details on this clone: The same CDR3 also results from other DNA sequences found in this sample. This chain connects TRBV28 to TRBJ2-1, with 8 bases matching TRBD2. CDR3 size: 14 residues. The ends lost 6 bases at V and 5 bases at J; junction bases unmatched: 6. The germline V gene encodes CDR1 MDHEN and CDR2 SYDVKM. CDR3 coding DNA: TGTGCCAGCAGCCTGAGCGGGGGTGACAATGAGCAGTTCTTC. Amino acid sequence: CASSLSGGDNEQFF.

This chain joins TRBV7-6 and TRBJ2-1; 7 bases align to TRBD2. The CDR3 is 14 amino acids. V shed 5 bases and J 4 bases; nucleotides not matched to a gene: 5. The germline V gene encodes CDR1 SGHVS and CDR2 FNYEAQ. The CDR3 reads CASSPRDYYNEQFF. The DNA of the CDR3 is TGTGCCAGCAGCCCAAGGGACTATTACAATGAGCAGTTCTTC.

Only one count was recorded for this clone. The CDR3 loop is CASSFGWGYSYEQYF. For the CDR3, the DNA is TGTGCCAGCAGCTTCGGATGGGGCTACTCCTACGAGCAGTACTTC. The chain uses TRBV5-4 and TRBJ2-7; maybe TRBD1 (5 bases). CDR1 is SGHNT and CDR2 is YYREEE in the germline V gene (reference sequence). Trimming stripped 2 bases from V and 0 bases from J, with 12 bases between. This CDR3 is 15 amino acids long.

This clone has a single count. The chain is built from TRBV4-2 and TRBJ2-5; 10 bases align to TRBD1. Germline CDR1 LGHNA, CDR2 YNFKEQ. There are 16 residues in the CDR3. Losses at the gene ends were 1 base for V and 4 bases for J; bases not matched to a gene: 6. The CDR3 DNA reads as TGTGCCAGCAGCCAAGCATCGACAGGGGGCCTAGAGACCCAGTACTTC. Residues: CASSQASTGGLETQYF.

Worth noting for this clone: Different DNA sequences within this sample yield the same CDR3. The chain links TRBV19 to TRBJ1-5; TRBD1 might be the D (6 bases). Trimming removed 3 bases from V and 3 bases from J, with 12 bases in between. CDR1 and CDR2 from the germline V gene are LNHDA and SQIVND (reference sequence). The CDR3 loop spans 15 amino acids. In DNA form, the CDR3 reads TGTGCCAGTAGTATCGGGGGGGCCACCAATCAGCCCCAGCATTTT. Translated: CASSIGGATNQPQHF.

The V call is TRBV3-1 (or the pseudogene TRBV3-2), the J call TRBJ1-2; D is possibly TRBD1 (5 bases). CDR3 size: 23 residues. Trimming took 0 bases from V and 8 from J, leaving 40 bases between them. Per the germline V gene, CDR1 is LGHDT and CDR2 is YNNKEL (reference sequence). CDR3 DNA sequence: TGTGCCAGCAGCCAAGACCATTGGAGGGGCAGGATCGGAGAGCCGTCGGATCGAGAAGGCTACACCTTC. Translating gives CASSQDHWRGRIGEPSDREGYTF.

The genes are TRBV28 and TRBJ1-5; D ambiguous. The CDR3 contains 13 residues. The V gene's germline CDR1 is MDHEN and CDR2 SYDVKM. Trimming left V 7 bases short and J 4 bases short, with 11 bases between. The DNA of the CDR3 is TGTGCCAGCATCCGGGATAGGAATCAGCCCCAGCATTTT. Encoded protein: CASIRDRNQPQHF.

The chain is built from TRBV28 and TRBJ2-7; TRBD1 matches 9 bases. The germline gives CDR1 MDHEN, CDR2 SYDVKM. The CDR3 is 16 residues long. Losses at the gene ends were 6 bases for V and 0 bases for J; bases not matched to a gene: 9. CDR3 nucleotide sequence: TGTGCCAGCAGATTAACCCCGGGACAGGGCTCCTACGAGCAGTACTTC. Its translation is CASRLTPGQGSYEQYF.

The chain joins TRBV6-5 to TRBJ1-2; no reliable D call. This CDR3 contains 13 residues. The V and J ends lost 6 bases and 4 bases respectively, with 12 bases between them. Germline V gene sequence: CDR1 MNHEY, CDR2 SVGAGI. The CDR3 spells CASRPREGYGYTF. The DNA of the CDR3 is TGTGCCAGCAGGCCCCGGGAGGGCTATGGCTACACCTTC.

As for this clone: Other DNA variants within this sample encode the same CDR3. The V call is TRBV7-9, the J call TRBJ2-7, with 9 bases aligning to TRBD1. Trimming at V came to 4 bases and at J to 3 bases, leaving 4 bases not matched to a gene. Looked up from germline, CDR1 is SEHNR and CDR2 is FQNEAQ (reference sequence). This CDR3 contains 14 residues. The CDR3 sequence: CASSSPGQGYEQYF. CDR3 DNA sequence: TGTGCCAGCAGCTCTCCGGGACAGGGCTACGAGCAGTACTTC.

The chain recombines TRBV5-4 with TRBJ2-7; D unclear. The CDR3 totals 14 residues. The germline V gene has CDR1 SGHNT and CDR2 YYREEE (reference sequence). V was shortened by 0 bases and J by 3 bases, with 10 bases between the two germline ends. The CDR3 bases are TGTGCCAGCAGCTTGGGGCGGCCGAACTACGAGCAGTACTTC. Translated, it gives CASSLGRPNYEQYF.

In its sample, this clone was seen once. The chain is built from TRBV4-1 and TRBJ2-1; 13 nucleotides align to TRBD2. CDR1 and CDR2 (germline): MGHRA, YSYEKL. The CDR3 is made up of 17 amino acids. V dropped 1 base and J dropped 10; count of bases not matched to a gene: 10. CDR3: CASSQGTSGSSIKEQFF. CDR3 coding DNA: TGCGCCAGCAGCCAAGGGACTAGCGGGAGTTCCATAAAGGAGCAGTTCTTC.

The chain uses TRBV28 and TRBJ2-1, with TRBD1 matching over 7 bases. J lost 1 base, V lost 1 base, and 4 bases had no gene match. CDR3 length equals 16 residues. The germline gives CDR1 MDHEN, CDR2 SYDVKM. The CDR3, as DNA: TGTGCCAGCAGTTTATATGGCAGGGGGTCCTACAATGAGCAGTTCTTC. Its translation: CASSLYGRGSYNEQFF. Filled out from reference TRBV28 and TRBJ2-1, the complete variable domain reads DVKVTQSSRYLVKRTGEKVFLECVQDMDHENMFWYRQDPGLGLRLIYFSYDVKMKEKGDIPEGYSVSREKKERFSLILESASTNQTSMYLCASSLYGRGSYNEQFFGPGTRLTVL.

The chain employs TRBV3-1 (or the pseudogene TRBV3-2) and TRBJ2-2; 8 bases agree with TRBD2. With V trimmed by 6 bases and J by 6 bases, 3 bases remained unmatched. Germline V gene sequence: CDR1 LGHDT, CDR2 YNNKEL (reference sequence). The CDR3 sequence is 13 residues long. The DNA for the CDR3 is TGTGCCAGCAGATCGGGACTAGCCGGGGAGCTGTTTTTT. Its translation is CASRSGLAGELFF.

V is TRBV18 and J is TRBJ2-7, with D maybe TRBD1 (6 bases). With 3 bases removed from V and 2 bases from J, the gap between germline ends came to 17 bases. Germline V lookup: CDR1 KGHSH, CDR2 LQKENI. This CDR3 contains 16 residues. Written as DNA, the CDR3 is TGTGCCAGCTCACCGGCCGGGACAAGGAATCCCTACGAGCAGTACTTC. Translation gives CASSPAGTRNPYEQYF.

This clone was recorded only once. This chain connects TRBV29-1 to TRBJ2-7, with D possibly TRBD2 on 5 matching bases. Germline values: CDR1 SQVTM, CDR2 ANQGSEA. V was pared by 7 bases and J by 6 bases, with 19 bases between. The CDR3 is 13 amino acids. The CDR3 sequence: CSDSPMDRGEQYF. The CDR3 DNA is TGCAGCGATTCCCCCATGGACCGGGGCGAGCAGTACTTC.

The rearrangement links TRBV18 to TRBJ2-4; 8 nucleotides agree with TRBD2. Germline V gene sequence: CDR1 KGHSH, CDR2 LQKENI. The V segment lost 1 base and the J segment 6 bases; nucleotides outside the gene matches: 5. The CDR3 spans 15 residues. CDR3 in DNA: TGTGCCAGCTCACCACGAGGCGGGAGGAGAAACATTCAGTACTTC. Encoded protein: CASSPRGGRRNIQYF.

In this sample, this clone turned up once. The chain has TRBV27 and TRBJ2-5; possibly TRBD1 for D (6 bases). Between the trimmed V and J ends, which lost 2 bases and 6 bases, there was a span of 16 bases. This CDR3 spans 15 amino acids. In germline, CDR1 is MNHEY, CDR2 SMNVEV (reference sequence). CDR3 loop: CASSLALAGDKTQYF. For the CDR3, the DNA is TGTGCCAGCAGTTTAGCCCTGGCAGGGGATAAGACCCAGTACTTC.

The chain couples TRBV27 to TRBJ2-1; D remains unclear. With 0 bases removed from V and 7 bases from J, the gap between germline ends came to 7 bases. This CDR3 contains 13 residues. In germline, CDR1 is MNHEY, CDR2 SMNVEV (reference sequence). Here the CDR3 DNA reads TGTGCCAGCAGTTTATCGAATGCGAATGAGCAGTTCTTC. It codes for CASSLSNANEQFF.

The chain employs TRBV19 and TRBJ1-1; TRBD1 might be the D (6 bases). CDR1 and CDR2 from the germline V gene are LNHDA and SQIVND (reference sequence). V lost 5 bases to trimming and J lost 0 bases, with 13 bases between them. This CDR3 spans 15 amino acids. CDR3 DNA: TGTGCCAGTAGTGAGGACAGAAGGATGAACACTGAAGCTTTCTTT. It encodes CASSEDRRMNTEAFF.

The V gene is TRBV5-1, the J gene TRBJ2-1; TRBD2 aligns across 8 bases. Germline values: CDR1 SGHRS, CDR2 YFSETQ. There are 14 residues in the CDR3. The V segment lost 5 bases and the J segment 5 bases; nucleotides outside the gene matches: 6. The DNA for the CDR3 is TGCGCCAGCAGTTCCAGCGGGAGCAACAATGAGCAGTTCTTC. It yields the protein CASSSSGSNNEQFF.

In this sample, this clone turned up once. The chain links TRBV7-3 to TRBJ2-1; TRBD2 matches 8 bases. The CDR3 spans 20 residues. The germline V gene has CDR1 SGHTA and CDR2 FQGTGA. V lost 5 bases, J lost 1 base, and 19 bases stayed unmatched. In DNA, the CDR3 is TGTGCCAGCAGCCTTGTGGGCCCTGGACTAGCCCTGTCTTCCTACAATGAGCAGTTCTTC. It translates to CASSLVGPGLALSSYNEQFF. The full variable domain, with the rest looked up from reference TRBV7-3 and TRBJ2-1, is GAGVSQTPSNKVTEKGKYVELRCDPISGHTALYWYRQSLGQGPEFLIYFQGTGAADDSGLPNDRFFAVRPEGSVSTLKIQRTERGDSAVYLCASSLVGPGLALSSYNEQFFGPGTRLTVL.

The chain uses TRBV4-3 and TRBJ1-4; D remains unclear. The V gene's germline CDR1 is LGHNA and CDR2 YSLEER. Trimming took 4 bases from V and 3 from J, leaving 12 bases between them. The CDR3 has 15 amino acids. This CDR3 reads CASSRASSSNEKLFF. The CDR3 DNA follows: TGCGCCAGCAGCCGGGCAAGTTCCTCTAATGAAAAACTGTTTTTT.

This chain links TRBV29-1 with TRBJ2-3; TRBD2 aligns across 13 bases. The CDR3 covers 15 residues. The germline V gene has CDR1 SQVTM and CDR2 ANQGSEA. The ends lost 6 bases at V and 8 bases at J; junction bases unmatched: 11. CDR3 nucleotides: TGCAGCGTGCCCACACTAGCGGGAGGGCCTTTTACGCAGTATTTT. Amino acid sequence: CSVPTLAGGPFTQYF.

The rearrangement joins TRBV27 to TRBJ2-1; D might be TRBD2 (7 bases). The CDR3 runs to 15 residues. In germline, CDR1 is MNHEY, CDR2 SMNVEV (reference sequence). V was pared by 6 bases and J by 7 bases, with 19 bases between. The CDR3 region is CASRRGGTLGNEQFF. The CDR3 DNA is TGTGCCAGCAGAAGGGGGGGCACCCTGGGTAATGAGCAGTTCTTC.

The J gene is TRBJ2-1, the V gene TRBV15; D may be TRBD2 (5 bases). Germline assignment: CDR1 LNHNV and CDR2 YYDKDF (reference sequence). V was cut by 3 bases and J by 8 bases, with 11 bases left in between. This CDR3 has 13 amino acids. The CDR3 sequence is CATSSYSVDEQFF. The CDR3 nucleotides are TGTGCCACCAGCAGTTATAGCGTCGATGAGCAGTTCTTC.